This is a list of T cell receptor beta chains from one sample in a study of blood T cell repertoires in COVID-19. Profiled with immunoSEQ multiplex PCR; TCRdb holds only in-frame clones, not every one. The table lists roughly 50,000 clones, around 91% of them singletons, with roughly an eighth in the top ten. What was sequenced was peripheral blood. These TCRs come from a woman aged 60-75 years with active COVID-19. Both conserved end residues are part of each CDR3. Fields, in order: V gene, D gene, J gene, clone size, CDR3 DNA, CDR3 protein. D genes are given only for firm matches. Size tells how often a clone was seen (once, few, many) or the class of an expanded clone, and some rows leave it out.

V gene: TRBV4-1
D gene: .
J gene: TRBJ2-7
clone size: .
CDR3 DNA: TGCGCCAGCAGCCCGGCGGGCTACGAGCAGTACTTC
CDR3 protein: CASSPAGYEQYF

V gene: TRBV30
D gene: .
J gene: TRBJ2-7
clone size: .
CDR3 DNA: TGTGCCTGGAGTATGCAGGGGGGAACCGAGCAGTACTTC
CDR3 protein: CAWSMQGGTEQYF

V gene: TRBV10-3
D gene: .
J gene: TRBJ2-7
clone size: .
CDR3 DNA: TGTGCCTCTTTGGGGGACATCTCCTACGAGCAGTACTTC
CDR3 protein: CASLGDISYEQYF

V gene: TRBV2
D gene: .
J gene: TRBJ2-7
clone size: .
CDR3 DNA: TGTGCCAGCAGTGAAGAGTTCGGGAGCCAGCAGTACTTC
CDR3 protein: CASSEEFGSQQYF

V gene: TRBV4-2
D gene: .
J gene: TRBJ1-3
clone size: .
CDR3 DNA: TGTGCCAGCAGCCAAGATTGGCCTCAAGGGGACACCATATATTTT
CDR3 protein: CASSQDWPQGDTIYF

V gene: TRBV5-1
D gene: .
J gene: TRBJ1-2
clone size: .
CDR3 DNA: TGCGCCAGCAGTACAGGGACCTATGGCTACACCTTC
CDR3 protein: CASSTGTYGYTF

V gene: TRBV6-5
D gene: .
J gene: TRBJ2-6
clone size: .
CDR3 DNA: TGTGCCAGCAGCAGGCTCCCTGGGGCCAACGTCCTGACTTTC
CDR3 protein: CASSRLPGANVLTF

V gene: TRBV24-1
D gene: .
J gene: TRBJ2-2
clone size: .
CDR3 DNA: TGTGCCACCAGTGCCTCCTGGGGCCCCCACACCGGGGAGCTGTTTTTT
CDR3 protein: CATSASWGPHTGELFF

V gene: TRBV27
D gene: .
J gene: TRBJ1-2
clone size: .
CDR3 DNA: TGTGCCAGCAGTCAAGGAGGGCTCGGGCATGGCTACACCTTC
CDR3 protein: CASSQGGLGHGYTF

V gene: TRBV9
D gene: .
J gene: TRBJ1-2
clone size: medium-sized
CDR3 DNA: TGTGCCAGCAGCGTAGGTTCCCTACAGTACTATGGCTACACCTTC
CDR3 protein: CASSVGSLQYYGYTF

V gene: TRBV10-3
D gene: .
J gene: TRBJ2-2
clone size: .
CDR3 DNA: TGTGCCACCCGGGCACTAGAGGGCGACACCGGGGAGCTGTTTTTT
CDR3 protein: CATRALEGDTGELFF

V gene: TRBV9
D gene: .
J gene: TRBJ1-1
clone size: .
CDR3 DNA: TGTGCCAGCAGCGTAGACCCGGGGATGAACACTGAAGCTTTCTTT
CDR3 protein: CASSVDPGMNTEAFF

V gene: TRBV11-3
D gene: .
J gene: TRBJ1-5
clone size: .
CDR3 DNA: TGTGCCAGCAGCTTAGTCCCAGGACAGTCCAATAGCAATCAGCCCCAGCATTTT
CDR3 protein: CASSLVPGQSNSNQPQHF

V gene: TRBV18
D gene: .
J gene: TRBJ2-5
clone size: once
CDR3 DNA: TGTGCCAGCTCACCACAGACGGAACAGGCCCCAAGGACCCAGTACTTC
CDR3 protein: CASSPQTEQAPRTQYF

V gene: TRBV4-2
D gene: .
J gene: TRBJ2-7
clone size: .
CDR3 DNA: TGTGCCAGCAGCCAACACCGGGGGTACGAGCAGTACTTC
CDR3 protein: CASSQHRGYEQYF

V gene: TRBV13
D gene: TRBD1
J gene: TRBJ2-7
clone size: .
CDR3 DNA: TGTGCCAGCAGCTTTGGGACAGGGAGCTCCTACGAGCAGTACTTC
CDR3 protein: CASSFGTGSSYEQYF

V gene: TRBV27
D gene: .
J gene: TRBJ2-5
clone size: .
CDR3 DNA: TGTGCCAGCAGTTTAAAAGGACTGGCACAAGAGACCCAGTACTTC
CDR3 protein: CASSLKGLAQETQYF

V gene: TRBV7-8
D gene: TRBD1
J gene: TRBJ2-2
clone size: .
CDR3 DNA: TGTGCCAGCAGCTTCACGGCAGGGGGTAGCGCCGGGGAGCTGTTTTTT
CDR3 protein: CASSFTAGGSAGELFF

V gene: TRBV5-5
D gene: TRBD1
J gene: TRBJ2-7
clone size: .
CDR3 DNA: TGTGCCAGCAGCTCAGGGGGACAGGTAGGCGAGCAGTACTTC
CDR3 protein: CASSSGGQVGEQYF

V gene: TRBV29-1
D gene: .
J gene: TRBJ1-1
clone size: .
CDR3 DNA: TGCAGCGCCCGGCAGGGAGGGGACACTGAAGCTTTCTTT
CDR3 protein: CSARQGGDTEAFF